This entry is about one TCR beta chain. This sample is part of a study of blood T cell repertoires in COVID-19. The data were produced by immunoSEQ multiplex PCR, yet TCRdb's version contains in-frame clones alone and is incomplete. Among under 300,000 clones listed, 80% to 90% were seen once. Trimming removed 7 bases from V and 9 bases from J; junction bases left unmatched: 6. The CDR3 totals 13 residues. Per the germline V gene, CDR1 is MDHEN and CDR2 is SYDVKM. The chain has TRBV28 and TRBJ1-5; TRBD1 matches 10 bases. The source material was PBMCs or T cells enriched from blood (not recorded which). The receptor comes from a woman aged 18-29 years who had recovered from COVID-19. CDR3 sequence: CASIGTGVMPQHF. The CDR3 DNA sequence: TGTGCCAGCATAGGGACAGGGGTCATGCCCCAGCATTTT.